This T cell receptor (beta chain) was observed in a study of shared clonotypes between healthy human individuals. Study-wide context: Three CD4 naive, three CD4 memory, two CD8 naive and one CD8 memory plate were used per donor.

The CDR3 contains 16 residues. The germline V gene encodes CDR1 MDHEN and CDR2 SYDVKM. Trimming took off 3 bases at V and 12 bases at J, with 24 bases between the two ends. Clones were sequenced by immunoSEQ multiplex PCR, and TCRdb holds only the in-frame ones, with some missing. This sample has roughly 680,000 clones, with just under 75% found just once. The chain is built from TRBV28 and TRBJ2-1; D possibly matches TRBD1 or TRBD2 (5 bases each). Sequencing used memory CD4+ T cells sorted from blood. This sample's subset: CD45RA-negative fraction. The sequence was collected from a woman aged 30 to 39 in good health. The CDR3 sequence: CASSLGTARPHRGQFF. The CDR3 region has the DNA TGTGCCAGCAGTTTGGGGACCGCTCGGCCTCACCGGGGGCAGTTCTTC.